The next 19 T cell receptor beta chains were all read from a single sample in a study of OX40 agonist ivuxolimab in advanced cancers. Some clones are missing from TCRdb's copy, which holds only in-frame ones; the method was immunoSEQ multiplex PCR. Of fewer than 50,000 clones detected, more than 75% appear once; the ten largest clones hold roughly 40%. Sequenced here: CD4+ or CD8+ T cells sorted from blood, sampled in a trial of the OX40 agonist ivuxolimab. The origin of the receptors is an adult with an advanced solid tumor such as melanoma, head and neck, liver or kidney cancer.

This clone is a singleton in its sample. This rearrangement joins TRBV30 to TRBJ2-5; 10 nucleotides agree with TRBD1. The V and J ends lost 3 bases and 5 bases, in that order; junction bases with no gene match: 6. The V gene's germline CDR1 is GTSNPN and CDR2 SVGIG (reference sequence). The CDR3 spans 14 residues. The CDR3 nucleotides read TGTGCCTGGAGGTTGACAGGGGGCATCGAGACCCAGTACTTC. Encoded protein: CAWRLTGGIETQYF.

The chain combines TRBV29-1 with TRBJ2-7; D possibly corresponds to TRBD2 (6 bases). Trimming took 3 bases from V and 9 from J, leaving 12 bases between them. Germline values: CDR1 SQVTM, CDR2 ANQGSEA. CDR3 length equals 11 residues. The CDR3 DNA reads as TGCAGCGTTGACTTGGCGGGGAGGCAGTACTTC. Translating gives CSVDLAGRQYF.

This chain uses TRBV14 with TRBJ2-3; 8 nucleotides align to TRBD2. Germline V gives CDR1 SGHDN, CDR2 FVKESK. The V gene end was trimmed by 4 bases and the J gene end by 3 bases; junction bases not matched to a gene: 9. This CDR3 comprises 16 residues. The CDR3 coding sequence is TGTGCCAGCAGCCTCAGAGAGACTAGCGCAACAGATACGCAGTATTTT. Protein product: CASSLRETSATDTQYF.

The chain has TRBV6-1 and TRBJ1-2; D gene ambiguous. Trimming removed 2 bases at V and 0 bases at J, with 7 bases between. CDR3 size: 14 residues. Germline values: CDR1 MNHNS, CDR2 SASEGT. The CDR3 nucleotides read TGTGCCAGCAGTGAAAGTGGAACTAACTATGGCTACACCTTC. Protein: CASSESGTNYGYTF.

This chain joins TRBV5-1 and TRBJ2-3; D is possibly TRBD1 (5 bases). This CDR3 is built from 15 residues. Germline-derived CDR1 and CDR2 are SGHRS and YFSETQ. Trimming shortened V by 0 bases and J by 0 bases, and 8 bases separated the two germline ends. DNA for the CDR3: TGCGCCAGCAGCTTGGGACAGACTAGCACAGATACGCAGTATTTT. Its protein is CASSLGQTSTDTQYF.

The genes are TRBV6-5 and TRBJ2-1, with 12 bases that match TRBD2. This CDR3 contains 15 residues. From germline, CDR1 is MNHEY and CDR2 SVGAGI. J lost 8 bases, V lost 6 bases, and 8 bases had no gene match. The CDR3 loop is CASSRWTSGEDEQFF. The CDR3 DNA reads as TGTGCCAGCAGCCGCTGGACTAGCGGGGAAGATGAGCAGTTCTTC.

The chain is built from TRBV7-9 and TRBJ2-3, with D perhaps matching TRBD1 (7 bases). V lost 5 bases to trimming and J lost 5 bases, with 14 bases between them. Germline loops: CDR1 SEHNR, CDR2 FQNEAQ (reference sequence). The CDR3 is 14 residues long. The CDR3 sequence is CASSPQGGGDTQYF. CDR3 nucleotide sequence: TGTGCCAGCAGCCCCCAGGGGGGAGGAGATACGCAGTATTTT.

The chain uses TRBV15 and TRBJ1-3; D is unresolved. The CDR3 has 11 amino acids. The V gene's germline CDR1 is LNHNV and CDR2 YYDKDF (reference sequence). Trimming cost V 11 bases and J 6 bases, with 11 bases left between them. The CDR3 nucleotides read TGTGCCTCCCAGTTTGAAAACACCATATATTTT. It encodes CASQFENTIYF.

The V gene is TRBV7-2, the J gene TRBJ1-4, with D maybe TRBD1 (5 bases). V lost 5 bases to trimming and J lost 4 bases, with 11 bases between them. Germline V gene lookup returns CDR1 SGHTA and CDR2 FQGNSA. CDR3 length equals 14 residues. The CDR3 bases are TGTGCCAGCAGCCGGGGGGTCCTTAATGAAAAACTGTTTTTT. Amino acids: CASSRGVLNEKLFF.

This chain uses TRBV7-3 with TRBJ2-7, with D maybe TRBD2 (5 bases). Germline V gene lookup returns CDR1 SGHTA and CDR2 FQGTGA. The CDR3 runs 13 residues. Deletions cut 5 bases from V and 3 bases from J, with 11 bases between. This CDR3 is CASSPLGSYEQYF. CDR3 nucleotide sequence: TGTGCCAGCAGCCCCCTTGGGAGCTACGAGCAGTACTTC.

The J gene is TRBJ1-5, the V gene TRBV10-3; no clear D gene. V shed 4 bases and J shed 3 bases, with 4 bases lying between them. Germline CDR1 is ENHRY and CDR2 is SYGVKD. This CDR3 contains 12 residues. CDR3 region: CAISGNNQPQHF. DNA for the CDR3: TGTGCCATCAGTGGCAACAATCAGCCCCAGCATTTT.

DNA of the CDR3: TGTGCCGGCTTACAGCCCCCCATCCTCTACGAGCAGTACTTC. Amino acids: CAGLQPPILYEQYF. The chain links TRBV6-6 to TRBJ2-5; D unresolved. The DNA matches TRBJ2-7 better at its end, which makes the J call doubtful. The germline V gene encodes CDR1 MNHNY and CDR2 SVGAGI (reference sequence). The CDR3 length is 14 residues.

A single count supports this clone. V usage is TRBV10-3 and J usage is TRBJ2-3; 7 nucleotides line up with TRBD1. CDR3 length: 16 residues. With 10 bases clipped from V and 2 bases from J, the junction kept 15 bases outside the gene matches. Germline values: CDR1 ENHRY, CDR2 SYGVKD. In nucleotides, the CDR3 is TGTGCCACTGCCCCCGGGACAGTCCTTGTCACAGATACGCAGTATTTT. It codes for CATAPGTVLVTDTQYF.

The chain carries TRBV2 and TRBJ2-3; 9 bases match TRBD2. Germline V gene sequence: CDR1 SNHLY, CDR2 FYNNEI. V dropped 8 bases and J dropped 5; count of bases not matched to a gene: 8. This CDR3 has 14 amino acids. CDR3 residues: CASALAGPIDTQYF. CDR3 nucleotide sequence: TGTGCCAGCGCCCTAGCGGGGCCGATAGATACGCAGTATTTT.

CDR3 nucleotides: TGTGCCAGCTCACGCGGACAATCCGCGGGCACCGGGGAGCTGTTTTTT. It codes for CASSRGQSAGTGELFF. The chain joins TRBV18 to TRBJ2-2; D may match TRBD1 or TRBD2 (5 bases each). Germline V gene data show CDR1 as KGHSH and CDR2 as LQKENI. V lost 4 bases, J lost 4 bases, and 16 bases lay in between. The CDR3 contains 16 residues. The whole variable domain, remainder taken from reference TRBV18 and TRBJ2-2, is NAGVMQNPRHLVRRRGQEARLRCSPMKGHSHVYWYRQLPEEGLKFMVYLQKENIIDESGMPKERFSAEFPKEGPSILRIQQVVRGDSAAYFCASSRGQSAGTGELFFGEGSRLTVL.

The chain uses TRBV11-2 and TRBJ1-2; possible D gene TRBD1, 5 bases. V dropped 4 bases and J dropped 5 bases, with 14 bases sitting between them. The CDR3 sequence is 14 residues long. Germline CDR1 and CDR2: SGHAT and FQNNGV. CDR3 DNA: TGTGCCAGCAGCTCCAGCGCAGGGAGTTATGGCTACACCTTC. Encoded protein: CASSSSAGSYGYTF. Together with reference TRBV11-2 and TRBJ1-2, the CDR3 gives the full variable domain: EAGVAQSPRYKIIEKRQSVAFWCNPISGHATLYWYQQILGQGPKLLIQFQNNGVVDDSQLPKDRFSAERLKGVDSTLKIQPAKLEDSAVYLCASSSSAGSYGYTFGSGTRLTVV.

The V call is TRBV6-5, the J call TRBJ1-5; D is possibly TRBD1 (6 bases). V was pared by 6 bases and J by 4 bases, with 7 bases between. Germline V CDR1 and CDR2: MNHEY, SVGAGI. The length of the CDR3 is 12 residues. For the CDR3, the DNA is TGTGCCAGCAGACAGGGAAATCAGCCCCAGCATTTT. The encoded protein is CASRQGNQPQHF.

The V gene is TRBV5-4, the J gene TRBJ2-4; tentatively, D is TRBD1 (5 bases). V was shortened by 3 bases and J by 1 base, with 14 bases between the two germline ends. The CDR3 totals 16 residues. Germline lookup yields CDR1 SGHNT and CDR2 YYREEE (reference sequence). The CDR3 DNA reads TGTGCCAGCAGCTCACAGACAGCCACGGCCAAAAACATTCAGTACTTC. It yields the protein CASSSQTATAKNIQYF.

This chain links TRBV29-1 with TRBJ2-3; D remains unclear. V was trimmed by 7 bases and J by 1 base, leaving 15 bases between them. CDR3 length: 14 residues. Germline assignment: CDR1 SQVTM and CDR2 ANQGSEA. CDR3 nucleotides: TGCAGCGCCGAATCCCAAAAGGGCACAGATACGCAGTATTTT. Translated: CSAESQKGTDTQYF.